Each of the 6 T cell receptor beta chains below was sequenced from the same sample in a study of T-cell memory formation after mild COVID-19. One entry per CDR3 protein, called by TCRdb with MiXCR from the 5' RACE reads. The sample lists 170,000 or so distinct CDR3 sequences; roughly 23% were seen once. Sequenced: PBMCs or a T cell subset sorted from them (not recorded which). These receptors came from an adult woman who had mild COVID-19 (a few samples of this study predate the infection). Cell type and time point are not known.

This clonotype has ten or more counts. CDR3 sequence (DNA): TGTGCCAGCAGCTTAAGAGGGGATCAGCCCCAGCATTTT. Protein sequence: CASSLRGDQPQHF. V gene TRBV7-2 combines with J gene TRBJ1-5; D might be TRBD1 (5 bases). With 2 bases removed from V and 5 bases from J, the gap between germline ends came to 7 bases. Germline lookup yields CDR1 SGHTA and CDR2 FQGNSA. The CDR3 has 13 amino acids. The whole variable domain, filled in from reference TRBV7-2 and TRBJ1-5, reads GAGVSQSPSNKVTEKGKDVELRCDPISGHTALYWYRQSLGQGLEFLIYFQGNSAPDKSGLPSDRFSAERTGGSVSTLTIQRTQQEDSAVYLCASSLRGDQPQHFGDGTRLSIL.

This clonotype was observed a few times. V is TRBV7-9 and J is TRBJ2-1; 10 bases are a match to TRBD2. The germline gives CDR1 SEHNR, CDR2 FQNEAQ (reference sequence). The CDR3 covers 15 residues. The V gene end was trimmed by 3 bases and the J gene end by 6 bases; junction bases not matched to a gene: 5. The CDR3 DNA follows: TGTGCCAGCAGCTTTGGGACTAGCGCAACCAATGAGCAGTTCTTC. Translation gives CASSFGTSATNEQFF.

Only a few counts were recorded for this clonotype. The chain combines TRBV20-1 with TRBJ2-3, with D unresolved. This CDR3 spans 10 amino acids. Germline CDR1 is DFQATT and CDR2 is SNEGSKA (reference sequence). V was shortened by 8 bases and J by 9 bases, with 12 bases between the two germline ends. The CDR3 is CSSIETTQYF. DNA for the CDR3: TGCAGTTCAATAGAGACGACGCAGTATTTT.

This clonotype has only a few counts. V is TRBV5-6 and J is TRBJ1-1, with 8 positions matching TRBD1. V was pared by 3 bases and J by 3 bases, with 10 bases of the junction left unmatched. Germline V gene sequence: CDR1 SGHDT, CDR2 YYEEEE. The CDR3 has 16 residues. CDR3 residues: CASSSLRGPLDTEAFF. The DNA for the CDR3 is TGTGCCAGCAGCTCACTCAGGGGGCCGCTCGACACTGAAGCTTTCTTT.

The V call is TRBV7-9, the J call TRBJ2-1; 15 bases are a match to TRBD2. This CDR3 contains 18 residues. CDR1 is SEHNR and CDR2 is FQNEAQ in the germline V gene (reference sequence). V was clipped by 6 bases and J by 3 bases; unmatched bases: 9. The CDR3 DNA is TGTGCCAGCAGTTTCGGACTAGCGGGGGGGCGTCGCTACAATGAGCAGTTCTTC. It is translated as CASSFGLAGGRRYNEQFF.

The chain carries TRBV11-2 and TRBJ2-7; 8 bases agree with TRBD2. With 2 bases clipped from V and 3 bases from J, the junction kept 6 bases outside the gene matches. The CDR3 totals 15 residues. Germline values: CDR1 SGHAT, CDR2 FQNNGV. As DNA, the CDR3 is TGTGCCAGCAGCTTATTGGCTAGCGGGCTCTACGAGCAGTACTTC. Translation: CASSLLASGLYEQYF.